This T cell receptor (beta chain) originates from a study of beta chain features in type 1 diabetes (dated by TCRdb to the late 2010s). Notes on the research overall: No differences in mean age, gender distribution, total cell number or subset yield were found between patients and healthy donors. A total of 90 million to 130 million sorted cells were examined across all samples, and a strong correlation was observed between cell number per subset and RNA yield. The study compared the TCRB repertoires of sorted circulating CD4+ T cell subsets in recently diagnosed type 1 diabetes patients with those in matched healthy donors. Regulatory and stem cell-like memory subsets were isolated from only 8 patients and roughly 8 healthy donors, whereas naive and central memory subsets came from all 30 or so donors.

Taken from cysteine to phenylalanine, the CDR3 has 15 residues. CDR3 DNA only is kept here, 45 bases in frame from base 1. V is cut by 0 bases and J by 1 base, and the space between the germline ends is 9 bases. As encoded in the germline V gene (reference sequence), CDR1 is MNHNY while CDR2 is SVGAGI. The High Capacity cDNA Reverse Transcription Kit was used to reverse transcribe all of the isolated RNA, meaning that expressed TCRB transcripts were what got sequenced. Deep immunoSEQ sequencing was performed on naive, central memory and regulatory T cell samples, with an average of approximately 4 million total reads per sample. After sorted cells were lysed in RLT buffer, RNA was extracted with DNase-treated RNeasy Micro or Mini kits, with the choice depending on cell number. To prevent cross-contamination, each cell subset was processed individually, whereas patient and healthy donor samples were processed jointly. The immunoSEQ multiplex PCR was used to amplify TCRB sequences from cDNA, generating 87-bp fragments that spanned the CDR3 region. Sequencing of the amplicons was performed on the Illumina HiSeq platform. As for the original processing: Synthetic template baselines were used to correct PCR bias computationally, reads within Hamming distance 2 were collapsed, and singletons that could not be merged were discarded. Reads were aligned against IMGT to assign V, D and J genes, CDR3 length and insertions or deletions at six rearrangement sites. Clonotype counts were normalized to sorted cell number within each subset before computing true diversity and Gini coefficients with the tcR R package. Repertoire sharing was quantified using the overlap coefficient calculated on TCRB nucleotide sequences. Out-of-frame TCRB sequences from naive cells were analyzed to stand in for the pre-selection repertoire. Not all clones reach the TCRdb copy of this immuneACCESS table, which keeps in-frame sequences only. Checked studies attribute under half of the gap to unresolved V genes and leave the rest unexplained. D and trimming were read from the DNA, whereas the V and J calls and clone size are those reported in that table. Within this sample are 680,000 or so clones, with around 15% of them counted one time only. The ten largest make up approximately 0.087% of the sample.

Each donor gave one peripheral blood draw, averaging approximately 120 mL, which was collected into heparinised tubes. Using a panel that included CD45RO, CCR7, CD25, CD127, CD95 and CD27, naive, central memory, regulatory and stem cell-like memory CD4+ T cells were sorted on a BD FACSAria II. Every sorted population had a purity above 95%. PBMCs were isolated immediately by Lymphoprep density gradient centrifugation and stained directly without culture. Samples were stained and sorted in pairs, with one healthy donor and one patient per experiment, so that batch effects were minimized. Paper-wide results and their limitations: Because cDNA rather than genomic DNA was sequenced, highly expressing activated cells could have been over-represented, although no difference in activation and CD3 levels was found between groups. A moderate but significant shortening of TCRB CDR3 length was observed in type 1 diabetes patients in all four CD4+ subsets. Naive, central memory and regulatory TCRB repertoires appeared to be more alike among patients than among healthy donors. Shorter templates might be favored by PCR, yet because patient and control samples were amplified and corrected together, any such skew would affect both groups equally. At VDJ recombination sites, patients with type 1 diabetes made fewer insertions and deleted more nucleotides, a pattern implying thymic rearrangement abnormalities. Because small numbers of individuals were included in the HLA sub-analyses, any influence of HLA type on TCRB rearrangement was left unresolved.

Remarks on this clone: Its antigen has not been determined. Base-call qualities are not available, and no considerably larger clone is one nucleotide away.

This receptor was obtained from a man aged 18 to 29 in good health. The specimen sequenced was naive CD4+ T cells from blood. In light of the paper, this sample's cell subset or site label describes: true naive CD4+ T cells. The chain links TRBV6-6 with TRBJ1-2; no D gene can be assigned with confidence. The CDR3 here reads CASSYSMRVNYGYTF. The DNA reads TGTGCCAGCAGTTACTCAATGCGTGTTAACTATGGCTACACCTTC.